This TCR beta chain is from a study of T cells in Graves' hyperthyroidism and ophthalmopathy. Study summary: Before treatment of any kind, peripheral blood was taken at initial diagnosis.

Overall study results and limits: Ophthalmopathy cases were set apart from stable hyperthyroidism by a 13 V-J model.

CDR3 length: 16 amino acids. J was trimmed by 5 bases and V by 5 bases; bases with no gene match: 13. Germline values: CDR1 SGHNT, CDR2 YENEEA. This clonotype was seen many times. No antigen is known for it. It was RNA transcripts that yielded the amplified TCR beta CDR3 regions. A set of HTBI primers served as the primers for a first-round RT-PCR of the TCR CDR3. TCRdb reprocessed the multiplex PCR reads via MiXCR and lists one record per CDR3 protein. The profile shows 550,000 to 850,000 distinct CDR3 sequences, approximately 18% of them singletons. Predating any ophthalmopathy symptoms, the blood sample was taken at first hyperthyroidism diagnosis.

V gene TRBV11-3 combines with J gene TRBJ2-7; 9 bases agree with TRBD2. This TCR derives from a woman in her fifties or sixties with Graves' hyperthyroidism that later progressed to Graves' ophthalmopathy. Sample: blood. The CDR3 region has the DNA TGTGCCAGCAGCATTAGCGGGGGTGACCTTAGGGACGAGCAGTACTTC. Translating it yields CASSISGGDLRDEQYF.